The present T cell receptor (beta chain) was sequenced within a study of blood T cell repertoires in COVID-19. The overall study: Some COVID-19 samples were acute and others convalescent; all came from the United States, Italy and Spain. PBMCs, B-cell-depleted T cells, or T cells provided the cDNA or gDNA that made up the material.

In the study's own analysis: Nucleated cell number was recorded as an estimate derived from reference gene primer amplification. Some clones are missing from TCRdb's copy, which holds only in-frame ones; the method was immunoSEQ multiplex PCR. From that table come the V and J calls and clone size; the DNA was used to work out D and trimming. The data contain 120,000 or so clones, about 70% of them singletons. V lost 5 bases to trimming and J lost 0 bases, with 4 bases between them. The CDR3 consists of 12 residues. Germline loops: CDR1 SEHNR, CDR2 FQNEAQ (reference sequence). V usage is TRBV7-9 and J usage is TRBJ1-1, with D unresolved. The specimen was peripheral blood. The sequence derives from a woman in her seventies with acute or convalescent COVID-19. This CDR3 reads CASSVMNTEAFF. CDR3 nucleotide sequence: TGTGCCAGCAGCGTTATGAACACTGAAGCTTTCTTT.